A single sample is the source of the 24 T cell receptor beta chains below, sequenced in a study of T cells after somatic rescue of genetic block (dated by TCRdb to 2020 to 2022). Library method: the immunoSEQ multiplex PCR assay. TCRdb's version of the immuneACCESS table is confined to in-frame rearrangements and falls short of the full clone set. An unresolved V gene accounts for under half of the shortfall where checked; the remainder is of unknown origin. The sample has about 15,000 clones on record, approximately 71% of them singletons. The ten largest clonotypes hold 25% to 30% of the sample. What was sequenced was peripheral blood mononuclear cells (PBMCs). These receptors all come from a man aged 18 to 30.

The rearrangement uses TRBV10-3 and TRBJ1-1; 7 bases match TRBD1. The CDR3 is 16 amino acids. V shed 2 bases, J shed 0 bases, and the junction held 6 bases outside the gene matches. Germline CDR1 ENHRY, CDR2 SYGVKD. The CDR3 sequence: CAISEKMTGLNTEAFF. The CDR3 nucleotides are TGTGCCATCAGTGAGAAGATGACAGGGCTGAACACTGAAGCTTTCTTT.

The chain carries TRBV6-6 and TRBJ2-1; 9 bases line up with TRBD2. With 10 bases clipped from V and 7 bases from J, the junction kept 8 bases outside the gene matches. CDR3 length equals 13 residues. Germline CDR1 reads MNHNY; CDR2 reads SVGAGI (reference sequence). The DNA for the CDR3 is TGTGCCACCCGAAACCTAGCGGGAAATGAGCAGTTCTTC. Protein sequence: CATRNLAGNEQFF.

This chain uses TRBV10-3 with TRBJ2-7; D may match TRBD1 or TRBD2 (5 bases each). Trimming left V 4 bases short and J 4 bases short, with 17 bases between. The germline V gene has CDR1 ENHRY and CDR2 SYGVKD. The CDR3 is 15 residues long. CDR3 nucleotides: TGTGCCATCAGTGGGGGGTCCCCAGGTGGGTACGAGCAGTACTTC. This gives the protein CAISGGSPGGYEQYF.

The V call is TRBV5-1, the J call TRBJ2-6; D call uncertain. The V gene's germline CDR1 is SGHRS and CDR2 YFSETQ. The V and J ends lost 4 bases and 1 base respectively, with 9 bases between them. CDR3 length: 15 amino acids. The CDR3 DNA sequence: TGCGCCAGCAGCCGTACAGCATCTGGGGCCAACGTCCTGACTTTC. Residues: CASSRTASGANVLTF.

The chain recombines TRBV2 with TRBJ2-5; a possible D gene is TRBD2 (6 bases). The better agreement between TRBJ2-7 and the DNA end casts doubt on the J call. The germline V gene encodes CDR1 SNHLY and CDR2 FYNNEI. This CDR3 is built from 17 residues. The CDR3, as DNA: TGTGCCAGCAGCCCAGGGAACCTTGCGCGGGGCCCCTACGAGCAGTACTTC. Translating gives CASSPGNLARGPYEQYF.

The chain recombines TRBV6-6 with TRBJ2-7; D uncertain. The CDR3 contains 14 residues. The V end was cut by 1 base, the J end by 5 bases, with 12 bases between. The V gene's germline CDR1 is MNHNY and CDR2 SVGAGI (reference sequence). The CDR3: CASSYFRVGDEQYF. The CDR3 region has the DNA TGTGCCAGCAGTTACTTCCGGGTCGGCGACGAGCAGTACTTC.

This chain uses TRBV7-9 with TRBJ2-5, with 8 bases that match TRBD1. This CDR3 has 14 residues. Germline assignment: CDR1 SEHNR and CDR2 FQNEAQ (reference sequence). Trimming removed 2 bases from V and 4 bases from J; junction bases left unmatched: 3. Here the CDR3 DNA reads TGTGCCAGCAGCTTACAGGGGGCTGGAGAGACCCAGTACTTC. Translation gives CASSLQGAGETQYF.

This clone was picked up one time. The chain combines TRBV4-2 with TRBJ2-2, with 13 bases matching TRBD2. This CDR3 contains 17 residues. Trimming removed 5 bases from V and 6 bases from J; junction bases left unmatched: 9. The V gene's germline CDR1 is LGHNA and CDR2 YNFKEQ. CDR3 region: CASSSQRLAGGPGELFF. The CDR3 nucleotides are TGTGCCAGCAGCTCACAGAGACTAGCGGGAGGTCCCGGGGAGCTGTTTTTT.

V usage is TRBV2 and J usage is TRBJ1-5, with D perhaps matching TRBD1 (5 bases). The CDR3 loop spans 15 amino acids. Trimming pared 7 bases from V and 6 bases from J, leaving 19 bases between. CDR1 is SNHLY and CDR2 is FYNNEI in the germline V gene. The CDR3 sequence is CASKMGSGIGQPQHF. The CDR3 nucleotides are TGTGCCAGCAAAATGGGATCAGGGATTGGTCAGCCCCAGCATTTT.

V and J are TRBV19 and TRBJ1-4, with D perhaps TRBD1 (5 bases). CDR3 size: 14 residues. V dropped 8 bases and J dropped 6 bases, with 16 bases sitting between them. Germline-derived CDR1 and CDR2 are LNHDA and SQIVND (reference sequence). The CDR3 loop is CASQPIGRDEKLFF. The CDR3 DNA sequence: TGTGCCAGTCAACCGATAGGCAGGGATGAAAAACTGTTTTTT.

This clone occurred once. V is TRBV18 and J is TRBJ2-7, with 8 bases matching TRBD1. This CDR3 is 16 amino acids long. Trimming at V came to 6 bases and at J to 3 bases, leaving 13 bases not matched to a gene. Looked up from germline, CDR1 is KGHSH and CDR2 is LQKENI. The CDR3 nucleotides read TGTGCCAGCTCCCTGCGCCTACAGGGGGGAAACTACGAGCAGTACTTC. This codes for CASSLRLQGGNYEQYF.

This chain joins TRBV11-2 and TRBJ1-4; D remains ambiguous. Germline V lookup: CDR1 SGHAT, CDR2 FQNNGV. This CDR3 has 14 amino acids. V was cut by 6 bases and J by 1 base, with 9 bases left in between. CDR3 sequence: CASRPDGTNEKLFF. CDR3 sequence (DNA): TGTGCCAGCAGGCCGGACGGAACTAATGAAAAACTGTTTTTT.

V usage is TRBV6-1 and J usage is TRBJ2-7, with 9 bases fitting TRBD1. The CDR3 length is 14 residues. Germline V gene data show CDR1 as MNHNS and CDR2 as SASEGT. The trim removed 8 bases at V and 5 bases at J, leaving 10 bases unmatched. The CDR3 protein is CASRAGTGRNEQYF. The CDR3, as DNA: TGTGCCAGCCGAGCCGGGACAGGGAGGAACGAGCAGTACTTC.

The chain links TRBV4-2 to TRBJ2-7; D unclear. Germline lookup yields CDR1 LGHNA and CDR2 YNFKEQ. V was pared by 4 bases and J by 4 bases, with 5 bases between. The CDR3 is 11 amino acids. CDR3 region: CASSRGYEQYF. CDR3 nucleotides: TGTGCCAGCAGCCGCGGATACGAGCAGTACTTC.

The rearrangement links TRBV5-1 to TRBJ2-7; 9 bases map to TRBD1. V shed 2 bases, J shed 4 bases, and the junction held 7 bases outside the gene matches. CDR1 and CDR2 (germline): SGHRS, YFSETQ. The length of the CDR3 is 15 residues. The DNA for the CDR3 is TGCGCCAGCAGCTTAACACAGGGGGCGGCTTACGAGCAGTACTTC. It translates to CASSLTQGAAYEQYF.

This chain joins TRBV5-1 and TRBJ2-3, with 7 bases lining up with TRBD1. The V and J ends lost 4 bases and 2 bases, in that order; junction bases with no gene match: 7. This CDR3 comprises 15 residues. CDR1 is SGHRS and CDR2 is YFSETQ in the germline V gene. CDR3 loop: CASSTPGTVTDTQYF. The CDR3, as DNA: TGCGCCAGCAGCACACCGGGGACAGTCACAGATACGCAGTATTTT.

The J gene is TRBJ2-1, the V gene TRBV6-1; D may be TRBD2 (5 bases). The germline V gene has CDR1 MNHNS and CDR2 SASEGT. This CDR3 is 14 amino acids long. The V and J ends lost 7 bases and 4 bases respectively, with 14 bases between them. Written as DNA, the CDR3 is TGTGCCAGCACTCTCATGGCGGGTTACAATGAGCAGTTCTTC. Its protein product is CASTLMAGYNEQFF.

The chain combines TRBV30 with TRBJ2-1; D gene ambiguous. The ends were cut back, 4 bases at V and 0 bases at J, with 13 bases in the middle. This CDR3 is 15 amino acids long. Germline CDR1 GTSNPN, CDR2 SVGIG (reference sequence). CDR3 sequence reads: CAWMAGSSSYNEQFF. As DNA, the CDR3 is TGTGCCTGGATGGCAGGCAGTAGCTCCTACAATGAGCAGTTCTTC.

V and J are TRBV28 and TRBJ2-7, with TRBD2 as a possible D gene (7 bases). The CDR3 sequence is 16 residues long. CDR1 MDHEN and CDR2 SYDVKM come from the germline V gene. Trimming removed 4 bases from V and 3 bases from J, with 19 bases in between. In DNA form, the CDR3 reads TGTGCCAGCAGTTCTTCTACGGGGGGCCGATACTACGAGCAGTACTTC. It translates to CASSSSTGGRYYEQYF.

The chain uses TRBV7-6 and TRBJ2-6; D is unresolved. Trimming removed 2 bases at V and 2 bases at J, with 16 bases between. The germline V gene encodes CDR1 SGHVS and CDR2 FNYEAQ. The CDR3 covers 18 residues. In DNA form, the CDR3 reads TGTGCCAGCAGCTTAAGGGCCCCATACATTCCTGGGGCCAACGTCCTGACTTTC. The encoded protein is CASSLRAPYIPGANVLTF.

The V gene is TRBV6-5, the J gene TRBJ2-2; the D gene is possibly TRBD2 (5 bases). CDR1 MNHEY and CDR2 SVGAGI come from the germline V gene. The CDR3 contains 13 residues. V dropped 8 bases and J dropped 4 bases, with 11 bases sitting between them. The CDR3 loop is CASEGSGTGELFF. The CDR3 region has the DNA TGTGCCAGCGAGGGTTCGGGCACCGGGGAGCTGTTTTTT.

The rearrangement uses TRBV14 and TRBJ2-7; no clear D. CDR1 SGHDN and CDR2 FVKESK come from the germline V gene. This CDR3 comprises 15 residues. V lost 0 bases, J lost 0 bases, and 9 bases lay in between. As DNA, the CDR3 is TGTGCCAGCAGCCAAGATTGGGCCTCCTCCTACGAGCAGTACTTC. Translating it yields CASSQDWASSYEQYF.

The CDR3 loop reads CASSVDPTSGAYNEQFF. DNA of the CDR3: TGCGCCAGCAGCGTCGACCCGACTAGCGGAGCATACAATGAGCAGTTCTTC. V and J are TRBV5-1 and TRBJ2-1; 9 nucleotides match TRBD2. The CDR3 length is 17 residues. Germline loops: CDR1 SGHRS, CDR2 YFSETQ. Unmatched junction bases numbered 12, after V lost 4 bases and J lost 4 bases.

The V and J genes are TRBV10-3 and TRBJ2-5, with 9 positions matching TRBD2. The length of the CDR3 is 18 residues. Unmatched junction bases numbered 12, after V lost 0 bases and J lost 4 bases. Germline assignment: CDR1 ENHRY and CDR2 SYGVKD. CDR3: CAISESRSGGTLSETQYF. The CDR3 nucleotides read TGTGCCATCAGTGAGTCAAGGAGCGGGGGGACTCTTTCAGAGACCCAGTACTTC.